The clone carrying this TCR beta chain was detected ten times or more. Its cognate antigen is unknown. The CDR3 totals 15 residues. Trimming at V came to 3 bases and at J to 2 bases, leaving 5 bases not matched to a gene. Germline assignment: CDR1 MNHEY and CDR2 SMNVEV (reference sequence). The data were taken from a study of human T cells and chemical hapten exposure. Noted time point: patch test 2, 6 weeks after DPC sensitization. Treatment specified: therapeutic diphenylcyclopropenone sensitization with weekly scalp DPC. Total RNA came from unfractionated whole blood. Study-wide results and caveats: With patch test score, the counts of PT1 expanded TCRs showed a positive correlation.

Within the library, unique molecular identifiers were attached to each individual cDNA molecule. A single record per CDR3 protein comes from TCRdb applying MiXCR to the RACE reads. The table lists 73,000 or so distinct CDR3 sequences, around 7.9% of them singletons. This material consisted of whole blood, taken in connection with sensitization to the hapten diphenylcyclopropenone (DPC). The chain carries TRBV27 and TRBJ2-7; 9 positions match TRBD2. The source is a woman aged 45-65 years with alopecia areata. Some clones in this sample may be carry-over from other donors' samples. This CDR3 is CASSFMREGPYEQYF. The CDR3 nucleotides are TGTGCCAGCAGTTTTATGCGGGAGGGCCCCTACGAGCAGTACTTC.